This TCR delta chain derives from a study of γδ T cells in repeated Plasmodium falciparum infection. This clone was counted between two and nine times. Its antigen is as yet unknown. A read error likely explains this, since a far larger clone differs by one base. At the DNA level, this CDR3 is encoded by other sequences in the same sample as well. Bulk repertoires came from Vgamma9/Vdelta2+ or Vdelta2-negative gammadelta T cells flow-sorted from PBMC. TCRdb reanalysed the multiplex PCR reads with CATT. In the table there are tens of thousands of delta-chain clones, approximately 1.5% of which are singletons. The germline V gene encodes CDR1 GEAIGNYY and CDR2 EKD. The CDR3 is 14 amino acids. V was trimmed by 3 bases and J by 5 bases, leaving 15 bases between them. Overall study findings and caveats: Donors in Mali lived in a small rural village, largely one ethnic group. In Vdelta2-negative, largely Vdelta1+, gammadelta repertoires, repeated controlled infections appeared to drive clonal selection waves.

The genes are TRDV2 and TRDJ1; a weak D match, TRDD3 (5 bases). Because TCRdb records no J gene, it was assigned here through a match of the DNA to germline. The sample comprised gamma-delta T cells from blood. The sequence was obtained from a pool of human donors (malaria-infected and uninfected, not separated). The CDR3 nucleotides read TGTGCCTGTGACGGGATTAGTGCCACTGATAAACTCATCTTT. Its translation: CACDGISATDKLIF.